This T cell receptor (beta chain) was recovered during a study of CD8+ T cells in alopecia areata. About the research overall: Treatment of the treated patients consisted of oral tofacitinib, 5 to 10 mg twice daily. Whole-study results and caveats: Normal scalp showed lower clonality than lesional scalp, especially alopecia totalis/universalis.

Trimming cost V 1 base and J 6 bases, with 12 bases left between them. This CDR3 contains 14 residues. Per the germline V gene, CDR1 is SGHTA and CDR2 is FQGNSA. Investigators sorted PBMCs to obtain both CD4+ and CD8+ T cells. RNA extraction and reverse transcription yielded cDNA as sequencing template. Method: immunoSEQ multiplex PCR; TCRdb's copy keeps in-frame clones and lacks some. The sample has about 180,000 clones, 63% seen once. In regard to this clone: Its antigen is currently unknown.

The TCR originated in a human donor with alopecia areata. This chain uses TRBV7-2 with TRBJ1-2, with D maybe TRBD1 (5 bases). The specimen was CD4+ T cells sorted from blood, collected at week 0. CDR3 loop: CASSLDQGIHGYTF. DNA for the CDR3: TGTGCCAGCAGCTTAGACCAGGGCATTCATGGCTACACCTTC. Drawing the rest from reference TRBV7-2 and TRBJ1-2, the complete variable domain is GAGVSQSPSNKVTEKGKDVELRCDPISGHTALYWYRQSLGQGLEFLIYFQGNSAPDKSGLPSDRFSAERTGGSVSTLTIQRTQQEDSAVYLCASSLDQGIHGYTFGSGTRLTVV.